This TCR beta chain was identified in a study of neurological immune-mediated disorders. Ten or more counts support this clonotype. Its antigen is undetermined. The study, taken as a whole, reports: Levels of TCR clonal expansion peaked in HTLV-1-associated myelopathy and reached their lowest in multiple sclerosis, under those of healthy controls.

Germline assignment: CDR1 SGHRS and CDR2 YFSETQ. The V segment lost 7 bases and the J segment 4 bases; nucleotides outside the gene matches: 10. The length of the CDR3 is 15 residues. Time point here: longitudinal time-point 3. Unsorted libraries were prepared from 2 million PBMCs held at -80 C. MiXCR was run by TCRdb on the 5' RACE reads, yielding one entry per CDR3 protein. The table records around 53,000 distinct CDR3 sequences, 8% to 9% of them present only once. Sequenced sample: PBMCs. The chain carries TRBV5-1 and TRBJ2-2; 7 nucleotides line up with TRBD2. The TCR was taken from a woman aged 40 to 50 in good health. The CDR3 nucleotides read TGCGCCAGCGGGGGGGGGACCCTCGCCACCGGGGAGCTGTTTTTT. Translated: CASGGGTLATGELFF.